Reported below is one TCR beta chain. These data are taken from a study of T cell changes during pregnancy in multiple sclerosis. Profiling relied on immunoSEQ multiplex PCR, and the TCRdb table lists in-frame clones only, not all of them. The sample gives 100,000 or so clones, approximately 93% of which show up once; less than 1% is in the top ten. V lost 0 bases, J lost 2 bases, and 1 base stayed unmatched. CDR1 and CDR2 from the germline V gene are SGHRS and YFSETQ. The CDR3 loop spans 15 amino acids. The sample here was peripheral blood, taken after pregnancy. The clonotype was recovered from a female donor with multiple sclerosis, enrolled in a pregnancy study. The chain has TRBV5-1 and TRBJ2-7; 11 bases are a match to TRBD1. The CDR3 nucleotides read TGCGCCAGCAGCTTGGAGGGACAGGGGGCCTACGAGCAGTACTTC. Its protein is CASSLEGQGAYEQYF.